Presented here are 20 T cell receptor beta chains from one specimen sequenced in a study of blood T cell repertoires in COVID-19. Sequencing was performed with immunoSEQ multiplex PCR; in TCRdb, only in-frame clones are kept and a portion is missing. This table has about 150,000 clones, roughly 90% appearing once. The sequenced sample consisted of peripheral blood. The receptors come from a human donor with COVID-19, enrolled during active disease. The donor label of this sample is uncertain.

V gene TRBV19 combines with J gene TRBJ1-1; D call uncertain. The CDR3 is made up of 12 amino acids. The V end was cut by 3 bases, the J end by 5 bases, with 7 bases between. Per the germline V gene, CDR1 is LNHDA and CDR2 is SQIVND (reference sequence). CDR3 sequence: CASSIAGTEAFF. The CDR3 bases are TGTGCCAGTAGTATCGCGGGGACTGAAGCTTTCTTT.

CDR3 sequence reads: CASSLNPLAGVATDTQYF. The CDR3 nucleotides read TGTGCCAGCAGTTTAAACCCCCTAGCGGGAGTGGCGACAGATACGCAGTATTTT. The gene calls are TRBV27 and TRBJ2-3, with TRBD2 matching over 10 bases. This CDR3 contains 18 residues. Germline V gives CDR1 MNHEY, CDR2 SMNVEV (reference sequence). V lost 2 bases, J lost 3 bases, and 11 bases stayed unmatched.

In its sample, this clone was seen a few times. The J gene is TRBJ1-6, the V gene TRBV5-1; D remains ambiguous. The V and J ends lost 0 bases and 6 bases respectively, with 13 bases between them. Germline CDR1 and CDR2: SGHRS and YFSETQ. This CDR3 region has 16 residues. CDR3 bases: TGCGCCAGCAGCTTGGCAGGTGCAGCCCCTAATTCACCCCTCCACTTT. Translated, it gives CASSLAGAAPNSPLHF.

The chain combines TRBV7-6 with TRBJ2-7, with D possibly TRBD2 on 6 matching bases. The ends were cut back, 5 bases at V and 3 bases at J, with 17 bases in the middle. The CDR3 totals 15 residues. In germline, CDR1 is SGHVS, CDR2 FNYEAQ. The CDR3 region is CASSHPLAGHYEQYF. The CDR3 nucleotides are TGTGCCAGCAGCCACCCTCTGGCGGGGCACTACGAGCAGTACTTC.

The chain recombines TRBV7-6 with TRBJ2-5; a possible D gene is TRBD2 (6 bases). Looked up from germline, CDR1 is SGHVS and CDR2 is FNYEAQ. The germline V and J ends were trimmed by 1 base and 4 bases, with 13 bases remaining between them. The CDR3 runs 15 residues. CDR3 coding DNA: TGTGCCAGCAGCTTAGGAGCGTACGGGGGAGAGACCCAGTACTTC. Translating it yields CASSLGAYGGETQYF.

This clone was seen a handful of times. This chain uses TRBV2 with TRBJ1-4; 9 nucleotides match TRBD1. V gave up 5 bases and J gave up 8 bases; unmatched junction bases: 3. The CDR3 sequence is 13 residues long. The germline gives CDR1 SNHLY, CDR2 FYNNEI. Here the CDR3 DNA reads TGTGCCAGCAGTCCCGGGACAGGGGAAAAACTGTTTTTT. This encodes CASSPGTGEKLFF.

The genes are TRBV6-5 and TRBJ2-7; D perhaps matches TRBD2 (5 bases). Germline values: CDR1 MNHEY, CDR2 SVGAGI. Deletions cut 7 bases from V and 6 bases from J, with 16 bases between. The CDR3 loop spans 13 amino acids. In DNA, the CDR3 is TGTGCCAGCAACTTCATAAGGAGCGGCGAGCAGTACTTC. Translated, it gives CASNFIRSGEQYF.

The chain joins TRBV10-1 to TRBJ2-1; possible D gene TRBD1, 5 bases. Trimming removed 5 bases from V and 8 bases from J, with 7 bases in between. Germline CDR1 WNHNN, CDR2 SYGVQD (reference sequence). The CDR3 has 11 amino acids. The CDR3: CASSRGHEQFF. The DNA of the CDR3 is TGCGCCAGCAGTAGGGGCCATGAGCAGTTCTTC.

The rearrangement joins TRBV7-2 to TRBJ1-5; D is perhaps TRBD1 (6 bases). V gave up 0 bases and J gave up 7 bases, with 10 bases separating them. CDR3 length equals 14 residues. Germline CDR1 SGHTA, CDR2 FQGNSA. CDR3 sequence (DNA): TGTGCCAGCAGCTTAGCGGGGGGGCAACAGCCCCAGCATTTT. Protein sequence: CASSLAGGQQPQHF.

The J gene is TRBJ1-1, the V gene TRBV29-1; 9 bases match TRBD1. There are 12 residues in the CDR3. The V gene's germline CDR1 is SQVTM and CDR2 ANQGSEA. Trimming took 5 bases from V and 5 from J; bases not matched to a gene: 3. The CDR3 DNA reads TGCAGCGTTCACGGACAGGGGACTGAAGCTTTCTTT. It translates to CSVHGQGTEAFF.

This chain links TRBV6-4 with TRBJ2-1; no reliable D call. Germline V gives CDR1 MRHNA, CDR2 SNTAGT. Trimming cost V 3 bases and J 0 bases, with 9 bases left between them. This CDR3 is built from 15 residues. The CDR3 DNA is TGTGCCAGCAGTGAATCGGGTAGCTCCTACAATGAGCAGTTCTTC. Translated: CASSESGSSYNEQFF.

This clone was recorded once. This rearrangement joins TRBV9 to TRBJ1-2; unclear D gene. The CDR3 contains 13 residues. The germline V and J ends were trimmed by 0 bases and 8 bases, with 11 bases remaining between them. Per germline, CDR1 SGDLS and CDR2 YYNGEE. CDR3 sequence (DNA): TGTGCCAGCAGCGTAGATGGAGTGAAGGGCTACACCTTC. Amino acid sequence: CASSVDGVKGYTF.

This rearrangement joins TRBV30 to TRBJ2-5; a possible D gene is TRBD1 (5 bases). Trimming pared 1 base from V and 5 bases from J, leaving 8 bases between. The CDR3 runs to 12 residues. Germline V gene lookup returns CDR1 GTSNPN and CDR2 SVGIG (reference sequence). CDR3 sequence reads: CAWSAGMETQYF. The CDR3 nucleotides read TGTGCCTGGAGTGCAGGGATGGAGACCCAGTACTTC. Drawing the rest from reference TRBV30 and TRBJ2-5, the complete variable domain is SQTIHQWPATLVQPVGSPLSLECTVEGTSNPNLYWYRQAAGRGLQLLFYSVGIGQISSEVPQNLSASRPQDRQFILSSKKLLLSDSGFYLCAWSAGMETQYFGPGTRLLVL.

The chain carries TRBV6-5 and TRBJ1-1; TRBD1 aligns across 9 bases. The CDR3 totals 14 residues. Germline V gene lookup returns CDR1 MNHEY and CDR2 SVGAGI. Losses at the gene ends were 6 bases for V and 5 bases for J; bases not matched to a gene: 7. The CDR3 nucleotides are TGTGCCAGCAGGGACGGACAGGGGAGGACTGAAGCTTTCTTT. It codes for CASRDGQGRTEAFF.

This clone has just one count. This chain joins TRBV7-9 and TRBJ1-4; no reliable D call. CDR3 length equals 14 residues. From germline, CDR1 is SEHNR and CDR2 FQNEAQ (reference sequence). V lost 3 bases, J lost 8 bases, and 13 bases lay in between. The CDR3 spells CASSFGGLEEKLFF. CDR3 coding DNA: TGTGCCAGCAGCTTCGGAGGGTTGGAAGAAAAACTGTTTTTT.

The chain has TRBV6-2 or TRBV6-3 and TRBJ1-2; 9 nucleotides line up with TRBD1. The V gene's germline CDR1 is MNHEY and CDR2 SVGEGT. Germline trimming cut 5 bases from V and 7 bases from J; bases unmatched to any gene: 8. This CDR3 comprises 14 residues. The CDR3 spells CASSEDRGVRGYTF. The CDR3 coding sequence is TGTGCCAGCAGTGAGGACAGGGGAGTGCGTGGCTACACCTTC.

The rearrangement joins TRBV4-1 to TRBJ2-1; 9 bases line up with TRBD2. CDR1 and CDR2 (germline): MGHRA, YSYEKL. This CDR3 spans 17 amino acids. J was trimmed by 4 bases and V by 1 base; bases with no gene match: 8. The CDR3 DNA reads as TGCGCCAGCAGCCAAGTTAGCGGGGGTAGTCCTTACAATGAGCAGTTCTTC. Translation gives CASSQVSGGSPYNEQFF.

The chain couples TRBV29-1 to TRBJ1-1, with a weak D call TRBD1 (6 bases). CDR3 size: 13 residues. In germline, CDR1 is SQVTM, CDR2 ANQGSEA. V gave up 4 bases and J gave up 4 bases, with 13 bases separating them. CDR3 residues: CSVVRGFGTEAFF. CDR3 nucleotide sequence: TGCAGCGTTGTCAGGGGATTTGGCACTGAAGCTTTCTTT.

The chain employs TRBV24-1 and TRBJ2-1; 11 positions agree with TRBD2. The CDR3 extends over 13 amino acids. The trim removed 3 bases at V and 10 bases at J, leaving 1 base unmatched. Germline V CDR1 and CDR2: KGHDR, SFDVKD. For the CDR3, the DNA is TGTGCCACCAGTGATCGGACTAGCGGGGAGCAGTTCTTC. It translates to CATSDRTSGEQFF.

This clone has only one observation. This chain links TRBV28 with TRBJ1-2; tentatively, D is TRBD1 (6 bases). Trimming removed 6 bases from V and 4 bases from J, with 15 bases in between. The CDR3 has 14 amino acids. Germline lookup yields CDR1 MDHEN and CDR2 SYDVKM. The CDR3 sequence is CASRGALWVYGYTF. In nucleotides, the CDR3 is TGTGCCAGCAGGGGGGCCCTCTGGGTCTATGGCTACACCTTC.